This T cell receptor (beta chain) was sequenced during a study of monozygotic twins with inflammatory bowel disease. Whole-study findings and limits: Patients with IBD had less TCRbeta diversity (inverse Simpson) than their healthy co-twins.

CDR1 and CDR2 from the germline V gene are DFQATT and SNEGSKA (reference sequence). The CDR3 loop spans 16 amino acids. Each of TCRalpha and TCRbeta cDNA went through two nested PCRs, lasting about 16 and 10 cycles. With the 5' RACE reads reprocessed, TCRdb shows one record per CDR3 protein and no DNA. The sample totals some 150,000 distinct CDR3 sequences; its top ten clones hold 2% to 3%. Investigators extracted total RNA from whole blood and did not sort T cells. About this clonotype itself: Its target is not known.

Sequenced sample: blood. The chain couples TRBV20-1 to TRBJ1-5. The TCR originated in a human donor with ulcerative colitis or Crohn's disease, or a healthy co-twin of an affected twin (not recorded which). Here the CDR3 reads CSAFHLRMGSNQPQHF.